Each of the 8 T cell receptor beta chains below was sequenced from the same sample in a study of regulatory T cells in long-lasting Graves disease. Assembly of TCR beta libraries relied on iRepertoire HTBI primers together with Arm-PCR of CDR3 regions. MiXCR was run by TCRdb on the multiplex PCR reads, yielding one entry per CDR3 protein. This table holds approximately 470,000 distinct CDR3 sequences, 15% to 20% found once. The time point is: newly diagnosed GD, antithyroid drugs for less than 3 months. Researchers made the TCR library from RNA that was extracted from PBMCs. The same specimen was also included in a second study, on T cells in Graves' hyperthyroidism and ophthalmopathy.

The sequences come from peripheral blood mononuclear cells (PBMCs), collected at new diagnosis, from a patient treated with antithyroid drugs. These receptors were obtained from a man aged 40-49 years with Graves disease.

In its sample, this clonotype was seen a few times. The rearrangement joins TRBV6-5 to TRBJ2-1, with 9 bases that match TRBD1. CDR3 length equals 16 residues. Germline V gene sequence: CDR1 MNHEY, CDR2 SVGAGI. Unmatched junction bases numbered 5, after V lost 0 bases and J lost 5 bases. DNA of the CDR3: TGTGCCAGCAGTTACTCAGGACAGGGGCCAAACAATGAGCAGTTCTTC. It is translated as CASSYSGQGPNNEQFF.

This clonotype was detected many times. DNA of the CDR3: TGTGCCAGCATGGCGGGAGGGTACGAGCAGTACTTC. Translated: CASMAGGYEQYF. The genes are TRBV2 and TRBJ2-7; 9 nucleotides align to TRBD2. The CDR3 runs to 12 residues. CDR1 SNHLY and CDR2 FYNNEI come from the germline V gene. V trimming: 7 bases; J trimming: 4 bases; junction bases outside the gene matches: 2.

This chain joins TRBV15 and TRBJ2-7; D uncertain. CDR1 is LNHNV, CDR2 YYDKDF, per germline (reference sequence). Between the trimmed V and J ends, which lost 0 bases and 1 base, there was a span of 7 bases. The CDR3 has 14 amino acids. CDR3 residues: CATSRERSSYEQYF. The CDR3 DNA follows: TGTGCCACCAGCAGAGAACGAAGTTCCTACGAGCAGTACTTC.

There are a few counts of this clonotype. The CDR3, as DNA: TGTGCCATCAAAGGAGGGGGCACTGAAGCTTTCTTT. Encoded protein: CAIKGGGTEAFF. This chain connects TRBV19 to TRBJ1-1; D might be TRBD1 (6 bases). The germline V gene encodes CDR1 LNHDA and CDR2 SQIVND (reference sequence). The CDR3 is 12 residues long. The V end was cut by 10 bases, the J end by 4 bases, with 13 bases between.

The rearrangement uses TRBV7-2 and TRBJ2-1, with D tentatively TRBD1 (6 bases). Germline CDR1 and CDR2: SGHTA and FQGNSA. The CDR3 length is 17 residues. The V end lost 2 bases, the J end lost 5 bases, and 19 bases lay between the germline ends. CDR3 in amino acids: CASSLTGSAATHNEQFF. In DNA, the CDR3 is TGTGCCAGCAGCTTAACAGGGTCAGCAGCGACCCACAATGAGCAGTTCTTC.

This clonotype was seen a handful of times. V gene TRBV19 combines with J gene TRBJ1-5, with 8 bases matching TRBD1. The CDR3 is made up of 15 amino acids. The germline gives CDR1 LNHDA, CDR2 SQIVND (reference sequence). Trimming removed 5 bases from V and 6 bases from J; junction bases left unmatched: 9. The CDR3 region is CASSPQGAQAQPQHF. CDR3 nucleotides: TGTGCCAGTAGTCCTCAGGGGGCGCAGGCTCAGCCCCAGCATTTT.

This clonotype has just a few counts. V and J are TRBV10-2 and TRBJ2-1; maybe TRBD2 (6 bases). The germline V and J ends were trimmed by 4 bases and 0 bases, with 16 bases remaining between them. The germline V gene encodes CDR1 WSHSY and CDR2 SAAADI. The CDR3 has 17 residues. CDR3 nucleotides: TGCGCCAGCAGTGGGACACGGGTCGGGAGCTCCTACAATGAGCAGTTCTTC. This translates into CASSGTRVGSSYNEQFF.

The table lists this clonotype with many counts. The genes are TRBV3-1 and TRBJ2-3; D is perhaps TRBD2 (6 bases). V gave up 3 bases and J gave up 7 bases, with 14 bases separating them. Germline-derived CDR1 and CDR2 are LGHDT and YNNKEL (reference sequence). This CDR3 is built from 14 residues. DNA for the CDR3: TGTGCCAGCAGCCATCCCGGGACTGTCTATACGCAGTATTTT. Protein: CASSHPGTVYTQYF.